This paragraph reports one T cell receptor beta chain. Libraries were prepared by immunoSEQ multiplex PCR; TCRdb keeps only in-frame clonotypes and omits some of them. The sample includes 55,000 to 80,000 clones, roughly 94% seen only once; the top ten take 7%. This specimen comes from a study of cytomegalovirus exposure and HLA in healthy donors. V was clipped by 5 bases and J by 2 bases, with 19 bases between them. Per germline, CDR1 SGHTA and CDR2 FQGNSA. The CDR3 contains 16 residues. This receptor was identified in a woman younger than 30 in good health and CMV-seropositive. The sequencing input was PBMCs. V and J are TRBV7-2 and TRBJ2-7, with a possible D match to TRBD2 (6 bases). The CDR3: CASSAEGRAKTYEQYF. Written as DNA, the CDR3 is TGTGCCAGCAGCGCGGAGGGCAGGGCTAAGACCTACGAGCAGTACTTC.